Shown below are 4 T cell receptor beta chains from a single sample sequenced in a study of shared clonotypes between healthy human individuals. Here immunoSEQ multiplex PCR was the method, and the copy in TCRdb shows in-frame clones only, minus some. In the table there are about 1.9 million clones, 85% to 95% of which are singletons. Positively selected for CCR7, the CD45RO-negative cells used as naive CD8 cells excluded terminally differentiated effector memory CD45RA+ cells. The specimen was naive CD8+ T cells from PBMCs. Source of these receptors: a man aged 18 to 29 in good health. Some clones in this sample may be carry-over from other donors' samples.

The count of this clone is one. The genes are TRBV4-1 and TRBJ2-1, with D possibly being TRBD2 (5 bases). This CDR3 spans 16 amino acids. V lost 0 bases and J lost 9, with 18 bases in between. The germline V gene has CDR1 MGHRA and CDR2 YSYEKL. The DNA for the CDR3 is TGCGCCAGCAGCCAAGAGATCACTTACTTGACTATTGAGCAGTTCTTC. This sequence encodes CASSQEITYLTIEQFF.

The chain has TRBV2 and TRBJ2-7, with D hard to call. CDR1 and CDR2 (germline): SNHLY, FYNNEI. Deletions cut 6 bases from V and 3 bases from J, with 18 bases between. This CDR3 comprises 15 residues. CDR3 protein: CASRTLDEKVYEQYF. The CDR3 bases are TGTGCCAGCAGGACCCTGGACGAGAAGGTCTACGAGCAGTACTTC.

This rearrangement joins TRBV7-2 to TRBJ2-3, with D uncertain. Trimming took 5 bases from V and 1 from J, leaving 13 bases between them. CDR1 and CDR2 (germline): SGHTA, FQGNSA. The CDR3 sequence is 15 residues long. CDR3: CASSPGWVGTDTQYF. CDR3 DNA: TGTGCCAGCAGCCCTGGATGGGTGGGCACAGATACGCAGTATTTT.

The chain joins TRBV19 to TRBJ2-7; D is possibly TRBD1 (5 bases). This CDR3 has 16 residues. Trimming cost V 6 bases and J 0 bases, with 18 bases left between them. The germline V gene has CDR1 LNHDA and CDR2 SQIVND (reference sequence). The CDR3 sequence is CASSGHGRTASYEQYF. CDR3 nucleotides: TGTGCCAGTAGCGGACACGGCCGGACCGCCTCCTACGAGCAGTACTTC.